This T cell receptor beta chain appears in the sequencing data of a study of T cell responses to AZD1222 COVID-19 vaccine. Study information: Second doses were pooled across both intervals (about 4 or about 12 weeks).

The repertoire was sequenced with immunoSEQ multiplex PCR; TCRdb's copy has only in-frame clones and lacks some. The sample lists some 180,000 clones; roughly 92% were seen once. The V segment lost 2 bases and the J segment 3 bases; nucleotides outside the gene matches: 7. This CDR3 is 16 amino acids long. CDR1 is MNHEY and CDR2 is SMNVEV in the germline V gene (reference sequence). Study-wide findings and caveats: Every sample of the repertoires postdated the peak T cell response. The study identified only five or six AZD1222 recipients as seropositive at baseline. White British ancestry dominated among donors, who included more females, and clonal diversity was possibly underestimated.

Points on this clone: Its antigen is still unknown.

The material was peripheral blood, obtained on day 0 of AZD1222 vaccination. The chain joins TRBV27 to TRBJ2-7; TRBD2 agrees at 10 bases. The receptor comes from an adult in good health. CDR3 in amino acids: CASSLSASGGYYEQYF. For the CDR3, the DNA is TGTGCCAGCAGTTTAAGCGCTAGCGGGGGATACTACGAGCAGTACTTC.